This TCR beta chain was identified during a study of early T cells in non-severe SARS-CoV-2 infection. This clonotype occurred a few times. TCRdb recomputed calls from the 5' RACE reads with MiXCR, one row per CDR3 protein. The repertoire has approximately 75,000 distinct CDR3 sequences, roughly 4.6% of them found once; the top ten carry 3% to 4%. The CDR3 is made up of 17 amino acids. Losses at the gene ends were 1 base for V and 4 bases for J; bases not matched to a gene: 9. The germline V gene encodes CDR1 SGHTA and CDR2 FQGNSA. This specimen consisted of whole blood, obtained at baseline. The origin of this receptor is an adult who was a healthcare worker with PCR-confirmed SARS-CoV-2 infection or an uninfected control (not recorded which). The donor label of this sample is uncertain. The rearrangement uses TRBV7-2 and TRBJ2-2; 7 nucleotides align to TRBD1. The CDR3 coding sequence is TGTGCCAGCAGCTTAGGCCAGACAGGGTCGAGCACCGGGGAGCTGTTTTTT. Translated: CASSLGQTGSSTGELFF.